Each of the 10 T cell receptor beta chains below was sequenced from the same sample in a study of blood T cell repertoires in COVID-19. Only in-frame clones appear in the TCRdb table, and some are missing; sequencing was by immunoSEQ multiplex PCR. The table includes about 100,000 clones, about 77% detected once. The sequenced sample was peripheral blood. These receptors all come from a man between 65 and 85 years old with active or convalescent COVID-19.

This clone appeared a single time. CDR3 coding DNA: TGTGCCACCAGCCCCCTACGGAAGGGGGCAAGATCACCCCTCCACTTT. Translated: CATSPLRKGARSPLHF. The chain recombines TRBV15 with TRBJ1-6; the match to TRBD1 covers 7 bases. Trimming removed 5 bases from V and 10 bases from J; junction bases left unmatched: 14. The CDR3 is 16 amino acids. CDR1 LNHNV and CDR2 YYDKDF come from the germline V gene (reference sequence).

The genes are TRBV6-5 and TRBJ1-1; TRBD1 agrees at 9 bases. The CDR3 length is 13 residues. V was clipped by 7 bases and J by 10 bases; unmatched bases: 10. Germline CDR1 is MNHEY and CDR2 is SVGAGI. In DNA form, the CDR3 reads TGTGCCAGCAATAGACAGGGGGACGCGGGAGCTTTCTTT. Protein sequence: CASNRQGDAGAFF.

V is TRBV11-2 and J is TRBJ2-5, with TRBD2 matching over 10 bases. Trimming at V came to 3 bases and at J to 4 bases, leaving 5 bases not matched to a gene. The CDR3 is made up of 15 amino acids. The germline gives CDR1 SGHAT, CDR2 FQNNGV. CDR3 nucleotide sequence: TGTGCCAGCAGCTTGGGAGCGGGAGGGCGAGAGACCCAGTACTTC. Protein product: CASSLGAGGRETQYF.

The CDR3 protein is CASSRGPGQENYRSGEQYF. CDR3 nucleotides: TGTGCCAGTAGTAGGGGACCGGGACAGGAAAATTATCGGTCGGGCGAGCAGTACTTC. The chain has TRBV19 and TRBJ2-7, with 8 bases lining up with TRBD1. V dropped 4 bases and J dropped 6; count of bases not matched to a gene: 23. The CDR3 is 19 residues long. CDR1 LNHDA and CDR2 SQIVND come from the germline V gene (reference sequence). The variable domain in full, completed from reference TRBV19 and TRBJ2-7, reads DGGITQSPKYLFRKEGQNVTLSCEQNLNHDAMYWYRQDPGQGLRLIYYSQIVNDFQKGDIAEGYSVSREKKESFPLTVTSAQKNPTAFYLCASSRGPGQENYRSGEQYFGPGTRLTVT.

This clone was detected only once. The genes are TRBV18 and TRBJ2-3, with a possible D match to TRBD1 (7 bases). V lost 3 bases and J lost 0, with 10 bases in between. This CDR3 is built from 15 residues. Germline V gene sequence: CDR1 KGHSH, CDR2 LQKENI. CDR3 protein: CASSPTGTSTDTQYF. CDR3 coding DNA: TGTGCCAGCTCACCGACAGGGACTAGCACAGATACGCAGTATTTT.

This chain links TRBV9 with TRBJ1-1, with D maybe TRBD1 (5 bases). Germline V gene data show CDR1 as SGDLS and CDR2 as YYNGEE. The V end was cut by 3 bases, the J end by 3 bases, with 18 bases between. This CDR3 spans 16 amino acids. The CDR3 region is CASSAGTTREHTEAFF. CDR3 DNA sequence: TGTGCCAGCAGCGCGGGGACTACCAGAGAGCACACTGAAGCTTTCTTT.

V is TRBV4-3 and J is TRBJ2-6; D remains ambiguous. Trimming took 1 base from V and 0 from J, leaving 4 bases between them. Germline CDR1 reads LGHNA; CDR2 reads YSLEER. The CDR3 contains 15 residues. This CDR3 reads CASSQAPSGANVLTF. CDR3 bases: TGCGCCAGCAGCCAAGCTCCCTCTGGGGCCAACGTCCTGACTTTC.

The chain couples TRBV6-5 to TRBJ1-6; 11 bases map to TRBD1. V lost 2 bases to trimming and J lost 10 bases; unmatched junction nucleotides: 7. The germline V gene has CDR1 MNHEY and CDR2 SVGAGI. This CDR3 contains 16 residues. This CDR3 reads CASSYMGDRGRSPLHF. For the CDR3, the DNA is TGTGCCAGCAGTTACATGGGGGACAGGGGGAGATCACCCCTCCACTTT.

The chain joins TRBV4-1 to TRBJ2-2; 10 nucleotides agree with TRBD1. Unmatched junction bases numbered 2, after V lost 1 base and J lost 6 bases. Germline V lookup: CDR1 MGHRA, CDR2 YSYEKL. The CDR3 runs 15 residues. CDR3 in amino acids: CASSQAGQGAGELFF. CDR3 in DNA: TGCGCCAGCAGCCAAGCTGGACAGGGGGCCGGGGAGCTGTTTTTT.

This chain joins TRBV9 and TRBJ2-1; a possible D gene is TRBD1 (6 bases). Trimming took 4 bases from V and 4 from J, leaving 18 bases between them. From germline, CDR1 is SGDLS and CDR2 YYNGEE. This CDR3 spans 16 amino acids. The CDR3 loop is CASSSHREWAYNEQFF. Written as DNA, the CDR3 is TGTGCCAGCAGCTCCCACAGGGAGTGGGCTTACAATGAGCAGTTCTTC.